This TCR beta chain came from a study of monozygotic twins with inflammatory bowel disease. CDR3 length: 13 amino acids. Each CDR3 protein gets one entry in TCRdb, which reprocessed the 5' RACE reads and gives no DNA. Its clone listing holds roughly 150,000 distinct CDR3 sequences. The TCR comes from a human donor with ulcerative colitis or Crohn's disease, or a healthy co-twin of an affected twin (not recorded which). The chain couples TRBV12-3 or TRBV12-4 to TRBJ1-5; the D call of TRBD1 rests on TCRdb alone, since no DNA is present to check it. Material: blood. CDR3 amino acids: CASSAQGNQPQHF.